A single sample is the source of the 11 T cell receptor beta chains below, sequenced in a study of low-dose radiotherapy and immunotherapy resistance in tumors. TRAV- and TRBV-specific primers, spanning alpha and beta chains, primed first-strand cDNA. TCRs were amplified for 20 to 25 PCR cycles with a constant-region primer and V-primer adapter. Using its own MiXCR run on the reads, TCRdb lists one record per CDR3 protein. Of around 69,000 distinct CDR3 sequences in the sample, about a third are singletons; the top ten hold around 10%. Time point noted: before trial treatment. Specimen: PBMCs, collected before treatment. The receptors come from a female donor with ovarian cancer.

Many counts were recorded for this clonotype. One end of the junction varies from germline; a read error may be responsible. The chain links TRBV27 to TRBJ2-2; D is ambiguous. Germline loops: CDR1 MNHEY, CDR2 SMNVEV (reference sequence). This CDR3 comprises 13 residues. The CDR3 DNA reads TGTGCCACCAGTTTATATGGTTTCGGGGAGCTGTTTTTT. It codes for CATSLYGFGELFF.

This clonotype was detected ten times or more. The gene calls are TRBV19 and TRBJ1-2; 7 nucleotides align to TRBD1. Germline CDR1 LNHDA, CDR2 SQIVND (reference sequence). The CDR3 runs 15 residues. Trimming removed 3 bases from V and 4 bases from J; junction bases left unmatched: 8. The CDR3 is CASSIDTGAAYGYTF. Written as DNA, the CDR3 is TGTGCCAGTAGTATTGATACAGGGGCGGCCTATGGCTACACCTTC.

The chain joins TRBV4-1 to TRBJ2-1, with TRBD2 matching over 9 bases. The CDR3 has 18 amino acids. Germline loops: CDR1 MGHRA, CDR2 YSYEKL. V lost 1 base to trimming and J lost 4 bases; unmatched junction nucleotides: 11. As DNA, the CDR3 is TGCGCCAGCAGCCAAGTTTGGCCTAGCGGGACCTCTTACAATGAGCAGTTCTTC. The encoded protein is CASSQVWPSGTSYNEQFF.

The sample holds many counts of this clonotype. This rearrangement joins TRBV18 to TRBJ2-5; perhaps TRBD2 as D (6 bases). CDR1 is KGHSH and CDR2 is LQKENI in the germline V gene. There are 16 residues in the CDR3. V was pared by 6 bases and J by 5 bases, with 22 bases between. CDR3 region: CASSPFSGGQVETQYF. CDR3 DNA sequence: TGTGCCAGCTCGCCCTTCTCTGGAGGGCAAGTGGAGACCCAGTACTTC.

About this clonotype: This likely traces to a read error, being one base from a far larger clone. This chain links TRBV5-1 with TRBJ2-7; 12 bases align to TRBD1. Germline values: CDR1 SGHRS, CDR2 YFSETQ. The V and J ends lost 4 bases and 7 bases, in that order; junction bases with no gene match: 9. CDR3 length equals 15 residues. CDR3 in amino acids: CASSAPGQGAHEQYF. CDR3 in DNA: TGCGCCAGCAGCGCACCGGGACAGGGGGCCCATGAGCAGTACTTC. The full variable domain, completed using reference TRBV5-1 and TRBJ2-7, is KAGVTQTPRYLIKTRGQQVTLSCSPISGHRSVSWYQQTPGQGLQFLFEYFSETQRNKGNFPGRFSGRQFSNSRSEMNVSTLELGDSALYLCASSAPGQGAHEQYFGPGTRLTVT.

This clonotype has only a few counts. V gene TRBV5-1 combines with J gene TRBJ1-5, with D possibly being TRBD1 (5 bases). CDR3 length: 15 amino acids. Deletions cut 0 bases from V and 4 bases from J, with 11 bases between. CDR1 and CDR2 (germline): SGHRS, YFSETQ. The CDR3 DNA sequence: TGCGCCAGCAGCTTGGAAGGGGCTTCGAATCAGCCCCAGCATTTT. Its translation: CASSLEGASNQPQHF.

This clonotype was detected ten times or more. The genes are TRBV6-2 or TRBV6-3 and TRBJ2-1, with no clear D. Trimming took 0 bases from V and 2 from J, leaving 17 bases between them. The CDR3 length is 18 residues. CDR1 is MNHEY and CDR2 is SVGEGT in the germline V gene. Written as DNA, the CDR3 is TGTGCCAGCAGTTACTCTTCCTCTAGACCCTACGCCTACAATGAGCAGTTCTTC. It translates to CASSYSSSRPYAYNEQFF.

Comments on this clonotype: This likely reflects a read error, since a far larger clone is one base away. The CDR3 is CASSEALQGGEQFF. CDR3 nucleotides: TGTGCCAGCAGTGAAGCGCTTCAGGGGGGGGAGCAGTTCTTC. This rearrangement joins TRBV6-1 to TRBJ2-1, with D tentatively TRBD1 or TRBD2 (7 bases each). Germline assignment: CDR1 MNHNS and CDR2 SASEGT. This CDR3 region has 14 residues. Trimming shortened V by 0 bases and J by 10 bases, and 13 bases separated the two germline ends.

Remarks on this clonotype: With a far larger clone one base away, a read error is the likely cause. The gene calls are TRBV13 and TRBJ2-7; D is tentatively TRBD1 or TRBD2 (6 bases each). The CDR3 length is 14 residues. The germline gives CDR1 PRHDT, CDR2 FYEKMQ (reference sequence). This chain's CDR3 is CARSPRTDGGEQYF. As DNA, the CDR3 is TGTGCCCGCAGCCCCAGGACAGACGGGGGCGAGCAGTACTTC.

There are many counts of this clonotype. CDR3 protein: CASSLGGTQDEQFF. The CDR3 DNA reads as TGTGCCAGCAGTTTAGGAGGAACCCAAGATGAGCAGTTCTTC. The chain links TRBV12-3 or TRBV12-4 to TRBJ2-1; D is undetermined. V gave up 1 base and J gave up 8 bases, with 12 bases separating them. There are 14 residues in the CDR3.

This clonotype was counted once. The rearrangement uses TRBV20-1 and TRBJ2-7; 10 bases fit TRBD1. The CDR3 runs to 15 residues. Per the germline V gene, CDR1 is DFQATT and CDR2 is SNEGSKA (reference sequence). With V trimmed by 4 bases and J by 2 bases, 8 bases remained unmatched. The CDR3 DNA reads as TGCAGTGCTACCCCCGGGACAGGGGACCCCTACGAGCAGTACTTC. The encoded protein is CSATPGTGDPYEQYF.